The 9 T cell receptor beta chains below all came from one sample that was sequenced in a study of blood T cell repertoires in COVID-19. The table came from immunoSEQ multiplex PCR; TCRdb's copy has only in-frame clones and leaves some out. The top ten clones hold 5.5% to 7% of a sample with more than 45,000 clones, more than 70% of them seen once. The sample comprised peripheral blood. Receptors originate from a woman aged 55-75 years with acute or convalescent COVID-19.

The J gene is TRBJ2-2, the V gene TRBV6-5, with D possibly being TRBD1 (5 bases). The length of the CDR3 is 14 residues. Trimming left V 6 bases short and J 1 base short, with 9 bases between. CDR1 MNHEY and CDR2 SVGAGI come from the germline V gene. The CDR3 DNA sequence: TGTGCCAGCAGCTTAGACAGGAACACCGGGGAGCTGTTTTTT. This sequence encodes CASSLDRNTGELFF.

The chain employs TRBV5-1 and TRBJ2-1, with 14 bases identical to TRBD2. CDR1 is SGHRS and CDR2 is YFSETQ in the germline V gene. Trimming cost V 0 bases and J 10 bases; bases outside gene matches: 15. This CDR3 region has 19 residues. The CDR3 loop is CASSLAGLAGAAGQSEQFF. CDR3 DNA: TGCGCCAGCAGCTTGGCGGGACTAGCGGGAGCGGCGGGGCAATCAGAGCAGTTCTTC.

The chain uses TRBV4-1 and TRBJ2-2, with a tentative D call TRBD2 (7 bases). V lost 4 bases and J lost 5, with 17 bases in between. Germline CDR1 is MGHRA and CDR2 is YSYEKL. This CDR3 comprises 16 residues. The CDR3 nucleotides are TGCGCCAGCAGCCCTCCTCTTGGGGGGGCGACCGGGGAGCTGTTTTTT. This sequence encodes CASSPPLGGATGELFF.

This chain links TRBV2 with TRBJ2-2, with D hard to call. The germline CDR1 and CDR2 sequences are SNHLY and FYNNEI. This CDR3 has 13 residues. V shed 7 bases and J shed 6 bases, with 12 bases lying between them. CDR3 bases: TGTGCCAGCACCGCGGTTCTCGCCGGGGAGCTGTTTTTT. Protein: CASTAVLAGELFF.

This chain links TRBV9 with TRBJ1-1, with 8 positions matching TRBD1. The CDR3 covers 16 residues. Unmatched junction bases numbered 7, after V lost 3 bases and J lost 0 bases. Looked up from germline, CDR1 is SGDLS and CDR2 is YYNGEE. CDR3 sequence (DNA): TGTGCCAGCAGCGCGCCCGGGACAGGAATGAACACTGAAGCTTTCTTT. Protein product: CASSAPGTGMNTEAFF.

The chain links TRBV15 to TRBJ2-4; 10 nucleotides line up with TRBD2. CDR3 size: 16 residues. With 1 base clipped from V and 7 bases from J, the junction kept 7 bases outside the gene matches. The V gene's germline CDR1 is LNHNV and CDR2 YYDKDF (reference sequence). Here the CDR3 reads CATSRVGSSGRNIQYF. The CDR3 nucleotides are TGTGCCACCAGCAGAGTAGGAAGTAGCGGGAGGAACATTCAGTACTTC.

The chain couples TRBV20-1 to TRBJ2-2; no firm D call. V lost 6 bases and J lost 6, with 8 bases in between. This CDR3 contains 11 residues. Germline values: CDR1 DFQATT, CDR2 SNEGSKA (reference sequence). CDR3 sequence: CSAQGAGELFF. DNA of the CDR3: TGCAGTGCCCAAGGAGCCGGGGAGCTGTTTTTT.

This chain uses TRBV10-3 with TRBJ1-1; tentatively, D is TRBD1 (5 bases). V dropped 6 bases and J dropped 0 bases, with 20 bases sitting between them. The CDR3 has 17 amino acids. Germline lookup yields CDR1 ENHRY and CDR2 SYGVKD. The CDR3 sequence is CAIRLADGGGMNTEAFF. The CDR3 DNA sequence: TGTGCCATCAGGCTAGCGGACGGGGGAGGGATGAACACTGAAGCTTTCTTT.

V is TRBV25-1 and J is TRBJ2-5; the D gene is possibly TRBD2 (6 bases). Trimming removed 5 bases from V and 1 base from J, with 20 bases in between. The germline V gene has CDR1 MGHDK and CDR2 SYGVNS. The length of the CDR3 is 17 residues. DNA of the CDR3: TGTGCCAGCAGTCCCCAGCGGGCAGGGAGAGGCCAAGAGACCCAGTACTTC. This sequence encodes CASSPQRAGRGQETQYF.